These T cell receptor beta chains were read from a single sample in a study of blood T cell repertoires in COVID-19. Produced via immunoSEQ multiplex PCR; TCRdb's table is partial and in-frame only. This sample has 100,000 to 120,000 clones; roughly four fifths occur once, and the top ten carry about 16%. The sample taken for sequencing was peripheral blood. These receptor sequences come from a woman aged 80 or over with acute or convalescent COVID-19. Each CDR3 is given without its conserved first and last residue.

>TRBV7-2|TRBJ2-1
ASSLGLAGGTFYNEQF
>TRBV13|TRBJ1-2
ASSFGGVYGYT
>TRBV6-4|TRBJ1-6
ASRVGGNSPLH
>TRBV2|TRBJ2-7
ASSAGTSGRAQY
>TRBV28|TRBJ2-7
ASSFSGNSYEQY
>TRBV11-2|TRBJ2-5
ASSSLAGRETQY
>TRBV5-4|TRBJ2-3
ASSPHGGTDTQY
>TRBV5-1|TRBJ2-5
ASSVGDGETQY
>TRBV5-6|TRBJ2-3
ASSFGLAGDKLTDTQY
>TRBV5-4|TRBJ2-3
ASSLEGLRGTDTQY
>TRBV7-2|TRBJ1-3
ASSSGEPGNGNTIY
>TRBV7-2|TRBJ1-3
ASSPGLRNTIY
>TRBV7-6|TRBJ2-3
ASSPTISETDTQY
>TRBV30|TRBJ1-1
AWSQRRGLNTEAF
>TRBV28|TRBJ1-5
ASSPRGQGNQPQH
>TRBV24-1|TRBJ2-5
ATRGQSQETQY
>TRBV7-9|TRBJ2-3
ASSFRKTSTDTQY
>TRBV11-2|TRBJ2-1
ASSLEGAGGNEQF
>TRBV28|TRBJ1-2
ASSVTGGNYGYT
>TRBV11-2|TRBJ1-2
ASSLDPHRVIGGYT
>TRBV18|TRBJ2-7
ASSPSLASEQY
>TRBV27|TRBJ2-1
ASSFSGTSYNEQF
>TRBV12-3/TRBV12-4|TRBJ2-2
ASTIGSGELF
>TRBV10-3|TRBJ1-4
ATAGATNEKLF
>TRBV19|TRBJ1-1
ASIMGGPGTEAF
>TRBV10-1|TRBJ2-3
ASSGTSGSTDTQY
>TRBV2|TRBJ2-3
ASHSRGDTQY
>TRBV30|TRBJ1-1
AWEQGKAGTEAF
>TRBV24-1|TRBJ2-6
ATSDPRGANVLT
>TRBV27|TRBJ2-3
ASSKWETDTQY